The 19 T cell receptor beta chains given below trace back to one sample, sequenced in a study of blood T cell repertoires in COVID-19. TCRdb's table, derived via immunoSEQ multiplex PCR, lists solely in-frame clones and lacks some. The sample lists a few hundred thousand clones; approximately 85% were seen once. Material: PBMCs or T cells enriched from blood (not recorded which). The receptors originated from a young man who had recovered from COVID-19.

The chain is built from TRBV30 and TRBJ1-4; 7 positions match TRBD1. V was pared by 2 bases and J by 6 bases, with 9 bases of the junction left unmatched. Germline V lookup: CDR1 GTSNPN, CDR2 SVGIG (reference sequence). This CDR3 is 15 amino acids long. CDR3 loop: CAWSFQGGWHEKLFF. CDR3 DNA: TGTGCCTGGAGTTTTCAAGGGGGCTGGCATGAAAAACTGTTTTTT.

V gene TRBV11-1 combines with J gene TRBJ1-2; TRBD1 aligns across 8 bases. V gave up 4 bases and J gave up 4 bases; unmatched junction bases: 11. The V gene's germline CDR1 is SGHAT and CDR2 FQDESV (reference sequence). The CDR3 has 16 amino acids. The CDR3 DNA sequence: TGTGCCAGCAGCTCCGACGCCCGACAGGGGCTCTATGGCTACACCTTC. Amino acid sequence: CASSSDARQGLYGYTF. The full variable domain, in which reference TRBV11-1 and TRBJ1-2 provide the parts outside the CDR3, is EAEVAQSPRYKITEKSQAVAFWCDPISGHATLYWYRQILGQGPELLVQFQDESVVDDSQLPKDRFSAERLKGVDSTLKIQPAELGDSAMYLCASSSDARQGLYGYTFGSGTRLTVV.

The chain is built from TRBV9 and TRBJ2-6, with D tentatively TRBD2 (5 bases). The CDR3 runs to 16 residues. V was trimmed by 0 bases and J by 2 bases, leaving 9 bases between them. The germline V gene has CDR1 SGDLS and CDR2 YYNGEE. In DNA form, the CDR3 reads TGTGCCAGCAGCGTAGGTTGGCGGGCTGGGGCCAACGTCCTGACTTTC. As protein: CASSVGWRAGANVLTF.

V gene TRBV20-1 combines with J gene TRBJ1-2, with TRBD1 matching 9 bases. The trim removed 3 bases at V and 3 bases at J, leaving 11 bases unmatched. Germline V gene data show CDR1 as DFQATT and CDR2 as SNEGSKA (reference sequence). This CDR3 is 16 amino acids long. CDR3: CSASSGDREEYYGYTF. The CDR3 nucleotides are TGCAGTGCTAGTTCGGGGGACAGGGAGGAGTACTATGGCTACACCTTC.

The chain links TRBV6-5 to TRBJ1-2; 7 positions match TRBD1. The CDR3 extends over 13 amino acids. The V segment lost 8 bases and the J segment 5 bases; nucleotides outside the gene matches: 8. CDR1 MNHEY and CDR2 SVGAGI come from the germline V gene. CDR3 nucleotide sequence: TGTGCCAGCTGGGCGGGACAGCCGTATGGCTACACCTTC. Protein sequence: CASWAGQPYGYTF.

This clone occurred a few times. The V call is TRBV4-3, the J call TRBJ1-3, with unresolved D. CDR1 and CDR2 from the germline V gene are LGHNA and YSLEER. Trimming stripped 0 bases from V and 0 bases from J, with 9 bases between. This CDR3 has 16 amino acids. CDR3 amino acids: CASSQDRWSSGNTIYF. The CDR3 bases are TGCGCCAGCAGCCAAGATCGATGGAGCTCTGGAAACACCATATATTTT.

V usage is TRBV29-1 and J usage is TRBJ2-3, with 10 positions matching TRBD2. Losses at the gene ends were 7 bases for V and 2 bases for J; bases not matched to a gene: 6. Germline V gene data show CDR1 as SQVTM and CDR2 as ANQGSEA. The CDR3 sequence is 14 residues long. For the CDR3, the DNA is TGCAGCGCATTAGCGGGGGGCGCCACAGATACGCAGTATTTT. Translation gives CSALAGGATDTQYF.

This sequence joins TRBV27 and TRBJ2-1; 9 nucleotides line up with TRBD2. This CDR3 region has 14 residues. Trimming took 8 bases from V and 7 from J; bases not matched to a gene: 9. Germline CDR1 is MNHEY and CDR2 is SMNVEV (reference sequence). In DNA form, the CDR3 reads TGTGCCAGCGGGTTGCTAGCGGGAAAAAATGAGCAGTTCTTC. Encoded protein: CASGLLAGKNEQFF.

The chain links TRBV9 to TRBJ2-2, with D possibly being TRBD2 (6 bases). The CDR3 length is 15 residues. Trimming left V 0 bases short and J 4 bases short, with 10 bases between. The germline gives CDR1 SGDLS, CDR2 YYNGEE. The CDR3 nucleotides are TGTGCCAGCAGCGTAGCGGGGAGGATCACCGGGGAGCTGTTTTTT. This codes for CASSVAGRITGELFF.

The gene calls are TRBV9 and TRBJ1-4, with 7 bases that match TRBD1. This CDR3 is built from 15 residues. Unmatched junction bases numbered 7, after V lost 0 bases and J lost 8 bases. Germline CDR1 reads SGDLS; CDR2 reads YYNGEE. This chain's CDR3 is CASSVAPDRNEKLFF. CDR3 nucleotide sequence: TGTGCCAGCAGCGTAGCCCCGGACAGGAACGAAAAACTGTTTTTT.

This sequence joins TRBV10-3 and TRBJ2-3, with D maybe TRBD2 (5 bases). The CDR3 length is 15 residues. The V gene's germline CDR1 is ENHRY and CDR2 SYGVKD. V was shortened by 2 bases and J by 6 bases, with 15 bases between the two germline ends. The CDR3 nucleotides read TGTGCCATCAGTGAGAAGGAGGAACGGTACGATACGCAGTATTTT. This translates into CAISEKEERYDTQYF.

V and J are TRBV27 and TRBJ1-1, with TRBD1 as a possible D gene (6 bases). The CDR3 contains 12 residues. Germline V lookup: CDR1 MNHEY, CDR2 SMNVEV (reference sequence). Trimming removed 8 bases from V and 7 bases from J, with 14 bases in between. The CDR3 DNA reads as TGTGCCAGCGCACGGACAGCCGGTGAAGCTTTCTTT. This codes for CASARTAGEAFF.

The chain carries TRBV7-2 and TRBJ2-5; a weak D match, TRBD1 (5 bases). CDR1 is SGHTA and CDR2 is FQGNSA in the germline V gene. The CDR3 sequence is 12 residues long. This CDR3 reads CATQGSGETQYF. CDR3 nucleotide sequence: TGTGCGACCCAGGGATCTGGGGAGACCCAGTACTTC.

This clone came up once. The chain joins TRBV3-1 (or the pseudogene TRBV3-2) to TRBJ1-3, with TRBD1 matching over 8 bases. V gave up 4 bases and J gave up 2 bases; unmatched junction bases: 4. CDR3 size: 15 residues. Germline loops: CDR1 LGHDT, CDR2 YNNKEL (reference sequence). CDR3 sequence (DNA): TGTGCCAGCAGCCCCCTGGACAGGGCTGGAAACACCATATATTTT. Amino acid sequence: CASSPLDRAGNTIYF.

This chain links TRBV4-1 with TRBJ2-5; 9 bases align to TRBD2. Germline-derived CDR1 and CDR2 are MGHRA and YSYEKL. J was trimmed by 3 bases and V by 4 bases; bases with no gene match: 21. The CDR3 length is 20 residues. CDR3 DNA sequence: TGCGCCAGCAGCCCCTCCAGACTAGCGGAGGCTCCACTACCTGAAGAGACCCAGTACTTC. Protein: CASSPSRLAEAPLPEETQYF.

The chain has TRBV5-8 and TRBJ1-2; possibly TRBD1 for D (5 bases). Germline CDR1 is SGHTS and CDR2 is YDEGEE. The V gene lost 3 bases and the J gene lost 4 bases, with 16 bases spanning the gap. The CDR3 totals 15 residues. CDR3 sequence reads: CASSYEVGGVYGYTF. CDR3 coding DNA: TGTGCCAGCAGCTATGAAGTCGGGGGTGTCTATGGCTACACCTTC.

The chain links TRBV10-3 to TRBJ1-2, with 10 bases matching TRBD1. The V gene end was trimmed by 5 bases and the J gene end by 8 bases; junction bases not matched to a gene: 8. CDR3 length: 14 residues. Germline CDR1 is ENHRY and CDR2 is SYGVKD. DNA for the CDR3: TGTGCCATCAGTCTCCGACAGGGGGCGCCGGGCTACACCTTC. This translates into CAISLRQGAPGYTF.

The chain couples TRBV6-5 to TRBJ2-7, with D perhaps matching TRBD1 (6 bases). Per germline, CDR1 MNHEY and CDR2 SVGAGI. There are 12 residues in the CDR3. Trimming removed 8 bases at V and 5 bases at J, with 13 bases between. Here the CDR3 DNA reads TGTGCCAGCCAGGGGAAACCCCACGAGCAGTACTTC. Its protein product is CASQGKPHEQYF.

The chain recombines TRBV5-1 with TRBJ2-2; 9 nucleotides line up with TRBD2. The J segment lost 7 bases and the V segment lost 4 bases, leaving 11 bases of the junction unmatched. In germline, CDR1 is SGHRS, CDR2 YFSETQ. The CDR3 totals 16 residues. For the CDR3, the DNA is TGCGCCAGCAGCCCCGGTTTAGCGGGGGCCAGCGGGGAGCTGTTTTTT. It encodes CASSPGLAGASGELFF.